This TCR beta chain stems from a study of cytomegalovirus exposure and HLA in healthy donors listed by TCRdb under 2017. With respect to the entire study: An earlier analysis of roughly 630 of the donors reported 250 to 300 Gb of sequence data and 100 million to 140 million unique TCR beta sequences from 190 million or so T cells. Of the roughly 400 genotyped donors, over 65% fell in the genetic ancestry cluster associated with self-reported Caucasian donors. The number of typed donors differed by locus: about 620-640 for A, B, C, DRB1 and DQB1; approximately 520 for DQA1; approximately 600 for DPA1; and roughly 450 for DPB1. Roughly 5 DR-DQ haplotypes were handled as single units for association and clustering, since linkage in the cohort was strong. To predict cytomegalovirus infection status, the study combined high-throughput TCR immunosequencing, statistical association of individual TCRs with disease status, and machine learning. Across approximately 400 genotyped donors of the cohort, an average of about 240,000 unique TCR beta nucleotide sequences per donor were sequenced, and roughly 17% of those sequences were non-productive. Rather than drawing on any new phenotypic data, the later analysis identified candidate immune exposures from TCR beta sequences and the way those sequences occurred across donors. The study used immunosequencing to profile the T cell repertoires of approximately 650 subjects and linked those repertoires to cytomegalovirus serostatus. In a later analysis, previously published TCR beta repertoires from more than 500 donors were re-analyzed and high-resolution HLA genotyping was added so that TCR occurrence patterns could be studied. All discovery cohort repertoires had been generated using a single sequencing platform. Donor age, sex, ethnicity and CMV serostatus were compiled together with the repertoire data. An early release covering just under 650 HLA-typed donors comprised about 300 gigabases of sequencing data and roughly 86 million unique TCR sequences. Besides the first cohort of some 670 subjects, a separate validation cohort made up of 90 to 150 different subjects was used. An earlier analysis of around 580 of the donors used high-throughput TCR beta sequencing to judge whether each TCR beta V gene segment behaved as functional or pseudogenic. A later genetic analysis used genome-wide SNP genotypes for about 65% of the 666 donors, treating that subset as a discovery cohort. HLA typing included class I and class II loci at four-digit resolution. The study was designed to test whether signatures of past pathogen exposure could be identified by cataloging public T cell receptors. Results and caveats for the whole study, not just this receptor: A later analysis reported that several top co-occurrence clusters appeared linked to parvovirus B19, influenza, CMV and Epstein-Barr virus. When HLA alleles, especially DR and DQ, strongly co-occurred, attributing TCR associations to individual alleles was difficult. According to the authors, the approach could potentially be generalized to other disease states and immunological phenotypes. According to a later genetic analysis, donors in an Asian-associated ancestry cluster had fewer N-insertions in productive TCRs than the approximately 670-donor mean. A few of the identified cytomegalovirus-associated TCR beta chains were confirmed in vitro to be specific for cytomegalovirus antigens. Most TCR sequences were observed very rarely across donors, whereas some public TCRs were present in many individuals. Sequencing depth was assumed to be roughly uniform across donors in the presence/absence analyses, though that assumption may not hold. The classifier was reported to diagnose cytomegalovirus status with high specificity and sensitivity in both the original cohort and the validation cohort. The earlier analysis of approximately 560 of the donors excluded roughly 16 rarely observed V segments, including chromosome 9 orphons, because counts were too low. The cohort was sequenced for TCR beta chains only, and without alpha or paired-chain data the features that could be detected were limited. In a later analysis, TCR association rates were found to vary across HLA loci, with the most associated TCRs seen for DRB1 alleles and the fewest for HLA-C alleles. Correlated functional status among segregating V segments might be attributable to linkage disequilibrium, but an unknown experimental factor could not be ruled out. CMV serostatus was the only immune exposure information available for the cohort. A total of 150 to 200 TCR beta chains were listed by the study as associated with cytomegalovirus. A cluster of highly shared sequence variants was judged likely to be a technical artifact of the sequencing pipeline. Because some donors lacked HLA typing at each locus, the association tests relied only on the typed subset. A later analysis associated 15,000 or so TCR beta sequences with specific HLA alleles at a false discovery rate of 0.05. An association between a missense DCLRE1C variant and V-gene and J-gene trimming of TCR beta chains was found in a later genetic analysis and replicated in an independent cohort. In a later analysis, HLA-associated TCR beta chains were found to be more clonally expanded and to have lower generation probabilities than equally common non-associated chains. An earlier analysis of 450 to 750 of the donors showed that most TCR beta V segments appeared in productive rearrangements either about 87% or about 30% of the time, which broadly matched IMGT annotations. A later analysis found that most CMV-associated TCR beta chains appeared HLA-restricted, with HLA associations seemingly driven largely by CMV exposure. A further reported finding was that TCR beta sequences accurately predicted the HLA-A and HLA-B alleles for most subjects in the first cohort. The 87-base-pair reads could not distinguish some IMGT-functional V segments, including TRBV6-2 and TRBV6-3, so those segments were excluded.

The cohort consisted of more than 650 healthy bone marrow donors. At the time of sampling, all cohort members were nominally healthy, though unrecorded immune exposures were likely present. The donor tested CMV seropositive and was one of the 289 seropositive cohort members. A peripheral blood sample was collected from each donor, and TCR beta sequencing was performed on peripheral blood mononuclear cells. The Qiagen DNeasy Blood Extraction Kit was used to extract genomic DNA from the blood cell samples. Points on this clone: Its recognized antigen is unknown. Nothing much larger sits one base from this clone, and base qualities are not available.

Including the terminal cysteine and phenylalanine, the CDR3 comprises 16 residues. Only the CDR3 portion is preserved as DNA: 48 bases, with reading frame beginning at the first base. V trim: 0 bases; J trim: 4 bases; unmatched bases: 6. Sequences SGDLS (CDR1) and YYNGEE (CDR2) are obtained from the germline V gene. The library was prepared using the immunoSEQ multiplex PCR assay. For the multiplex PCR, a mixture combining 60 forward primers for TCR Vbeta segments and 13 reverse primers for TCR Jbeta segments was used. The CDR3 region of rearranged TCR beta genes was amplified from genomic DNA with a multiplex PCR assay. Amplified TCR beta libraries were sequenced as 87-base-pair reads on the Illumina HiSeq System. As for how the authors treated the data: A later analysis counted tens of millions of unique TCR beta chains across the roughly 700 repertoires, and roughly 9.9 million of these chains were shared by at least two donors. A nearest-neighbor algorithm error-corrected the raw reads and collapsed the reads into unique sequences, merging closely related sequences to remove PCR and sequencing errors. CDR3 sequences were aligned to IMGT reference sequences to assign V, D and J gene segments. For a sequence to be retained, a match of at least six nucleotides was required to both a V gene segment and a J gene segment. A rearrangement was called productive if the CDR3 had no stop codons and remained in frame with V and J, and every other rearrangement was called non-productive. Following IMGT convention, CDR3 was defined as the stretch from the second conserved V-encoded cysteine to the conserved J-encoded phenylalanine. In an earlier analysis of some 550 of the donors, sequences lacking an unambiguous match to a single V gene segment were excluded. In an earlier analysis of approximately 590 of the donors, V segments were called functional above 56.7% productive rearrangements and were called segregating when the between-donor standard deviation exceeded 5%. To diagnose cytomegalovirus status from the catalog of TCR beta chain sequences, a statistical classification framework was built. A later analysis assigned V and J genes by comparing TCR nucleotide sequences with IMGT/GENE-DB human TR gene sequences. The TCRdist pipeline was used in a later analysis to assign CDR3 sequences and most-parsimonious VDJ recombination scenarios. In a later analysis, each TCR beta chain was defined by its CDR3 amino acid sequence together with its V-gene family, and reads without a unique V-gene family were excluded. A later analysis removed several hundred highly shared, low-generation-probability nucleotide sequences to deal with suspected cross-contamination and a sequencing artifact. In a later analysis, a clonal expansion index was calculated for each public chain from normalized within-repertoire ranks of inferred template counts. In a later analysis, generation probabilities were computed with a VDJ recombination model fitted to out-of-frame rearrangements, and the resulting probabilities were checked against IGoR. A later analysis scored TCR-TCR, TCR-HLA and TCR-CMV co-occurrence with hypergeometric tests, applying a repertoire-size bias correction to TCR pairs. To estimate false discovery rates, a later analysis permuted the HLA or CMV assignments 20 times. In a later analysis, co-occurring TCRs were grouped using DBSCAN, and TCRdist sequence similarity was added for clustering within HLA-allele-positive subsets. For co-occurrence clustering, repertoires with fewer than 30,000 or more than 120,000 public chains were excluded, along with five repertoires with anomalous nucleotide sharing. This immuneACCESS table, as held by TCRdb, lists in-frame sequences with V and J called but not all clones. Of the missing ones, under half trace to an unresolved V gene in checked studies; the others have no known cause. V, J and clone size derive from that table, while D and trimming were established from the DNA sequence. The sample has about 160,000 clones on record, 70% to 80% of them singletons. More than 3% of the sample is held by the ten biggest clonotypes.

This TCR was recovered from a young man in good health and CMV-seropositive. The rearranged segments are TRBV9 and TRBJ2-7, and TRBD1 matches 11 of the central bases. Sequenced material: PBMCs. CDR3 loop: CASSVDPGQGEYEQYF. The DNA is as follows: TGTGCCAGCAGCGTAGATCCGGGACAGGGGGAATACGAGCAGTACTTC.